Below are 9 T cell receptor beta chains sequenced from a single sample in a study of identifying expanded T cells in peripheral blood. Profiled with immunoSEQ multiplex PCR; TCRdb holds only in-frame clones, not every one. The profile shows some 100,000 clones, roughly 90% of them singletons. Sample: blood. These receptors were taken from a person aged 18 to 75 in good health.

The chain uses TRBV5-1 and TRBJ2-1, with 8 bases fitting TRBD2. V shed 4 bases and J 6 bases; nucleotides not matched to a gene: 6. Germline CDR1 reads SGHRS; CDR2 reads YFSETQ. The CDR3 sequence is 14 residues long. CDR3 region: CASSLAGTSNEQFF. CDR3 in DNA: TGCGCCAGCAGCCTGGCCGGGACTAGCAATGAGCAGTTCTTC.

The chain has TRBV11-1 and TRBJ1-1, with D possibly TRBD1 on 5 matching bases. Germline CDR1 and CDR2: SGHAT and FQDESV (reference sequence). V was trimmed by 5 bases and J by 1 base, leaving 11 bases between them. The CDR3 spans 14 residues. In nucleotides, the CDR3 is TGTGCCAGCAGCATCAGGGTGGGGAACACTGAAGCTTTCTTT. It is translated as CASSIRVGNTEAFF. Combining the CDR3 with reference TRBV11-1 and TRBJ1-1 gives the whole variable domain EAEVAQSPRYKITEKSQAVAFWCDPISGHATLYWYRQILGQGPELLVQFQDESVVDDSQLPKDRFSAERLKGVDSTLKIQPAELGDSAMYLCASSIRVGNTEAFFGQGTRLTVV.

This chain links TRBV27 with TRBJ2-3, with D hard to call. Per the germline V gene, CDR1 is MNHEY and CDR2 is SMNVEV (reference sequence). The CDR3 runs to 14 residues. The V end lost 2 bases, the J end lost 6 bases, and 12 bases lay between the germline ends. As DNA, the CDR3 is TGTGCCAGCAGTTTAAGGGATCAGGATGATACGCAGTATTTT. This gives the protein CASSLRDQDDTQYF.

The chain employs TRBV19 and TRBJ2-1; D unclear. Germline V gives CDR1 LNHDA, CDR2 SQIVND (reference sequence). Trimming shortened V by 4 bases and J by 6 bases, and 10 bases separated the two germline ends. This CDR3 is 13 amino acids long. As DNA, the CDR3 is TGTGCCAGTAGTACTGTTATTGGCAATGAGCAGTTCTTC. Translating it yields CASSTVIGNEQFF.

The V gene is TRBV6-6, the J gene TRBJ2-1; D ambiguous. CDR3 length: 13 residues. Germline V gene sequence: CDR1 MNHNY, CDR2 SVGAGI (reference sequence). Trimming removed 6 bases at V and 5 bases at J, with 11 bases between. CDR3 region: CASSTTTDNEQFF. The CDR3, as DNA: TGTGCCAGCAGCACGACAACAGACAATGAGCAGTTCTTC.

The rearrangement uses TRBV7-9 and TRBJ1-4; D might be TRBD1 (6 bases). Looked up from germline, CDR1 is SEHNR and CDR2 is FQNEAQ (reference sequence). There are 15 residues in the CDR3. Trimming took off 5 bases at V and 7 bases at J, with 17 bases between the two ends. The chain's CDR3 is CASSPMGGVSEKLFF. As DNA, the CDR3 is TGTGCCAGCAGCCCAATGGGGGGCGTAAGTGAAAAACTGTTTTTT. The full variable domain, in which reference TRBV7-9 and TRBJ1-4 provide the parts outside the CDR3, is DTGVSQNPRHKITKRGQNVTFRCDPISEHNRLYWYRQTLGQGPEFLTYFQNEAQLEKSRLLSDRFSAERPKGSFSTLEIQRTEQGDSAMYLCASSPMGGVSEKLFFGSGTQLSVL.

The sample holds one count of this clone. V gene TRBV6-5 combines with J gene TRBJ2-7, with 7 bases lining up with TRBD1. The CDR3 contains 15 residues. Germline CDR1 MNHEY, CDR2 SVGAGI. With V trimmed by 6 bases and J by 0 bases, 8 bases remained unmatched. CDR3 bases: TGTGCCAGCAGCCTCATGGACAGGTCCTCCTACGAGCAGTACTTC. Amino acid sequence: CASSLMDRSSYEQYF.

The chain couples TRBV18 to TRBJ2-1, with D hard to call. Trimming shortened V by 2 bases and J by 5 bases, and 7 bases separated the two germline ends. The CDR3 loop spans 13 amino acids. The germline CDR1 and CDR2 sequences are KGHSH and LQKENI. The CDR3 DNA reads as TGTGCCAGCTCACCAGGTCGGAACAATGAGCAGTTCTTC. Its translation: CASSPGRNNEQFF.

With respect to this clone: The sample has other DNA sequences that encode this CDR3 too. CDR3 loop: CASSPGQGNTEAFF. The CDR3 nucleotides read TGTGCCAGCAGCCCGGGACAGGGGAACACTGAAGCTTTCTTT. The rearrangement uses TRBV7-9 and TRBJ1-1, with 9 bases fitting TRBD1. CDR1 SEHNR and CDR2 FQNEAQ come from the germline V gene (reference sequence). The V and J ends lost 5 bases and 1 base, in that order; junction bases with no gene match: 2. The CDR3 length is 14 residues.